This T cell receptor (beta chain) was captured by sequencing in a study of cytomegalovirus exposure and HLA in healthy donors (dated by TCRdb to 2016 to 2017). With regard to the full study: An earlier analysis of under 600 of the donors reported more than 250 Gb of sequence data and more than 90 million unique TCR beta sequences from roughly 180 million T cells. Several DR-DQ haplotypes were treated as single units for association and clustering because of strong linkage in the cohort. The study used immunosequencing to profile the T cell repertoires of 666 subjects and linked those repertoires to cytomegalovirus serostatus. Along with the approximately 700-subject first cohort, a separate validation cohort of over a hundred different subjects was used. A later genetic analysis took genome-wide SNP genotypes for about 65% of the roughly 670 donors and used that subset as a discovery cohort. Donor age, sex, ethnicity and CMV serostatus were compiled together with the repertoire data. About 300 gigabases of sequencing data and 70 million to 85 million unique TCR sequences were included in an early release covering roughly 600 HLA-typed donors. The study aimed to test whether signatures of past pathogen exposure could be identified by cataloging public T cell receptors. Every repertoire in the discovery cohort had been generated on one and the same sequencing platform. In a later analysis, previously published TCR beta repertoires from 550 to 700 donors were re-analyzed and high-resolution HLA genotyping was added so that TCR occurrence patterns could be studied. HLA typing included class I and class II loci at four-digit resolution. In an earlier analysis of 587 of the donors, high-throughput TCR beta sequencing was used to judge whether each TCR beta V gene segment behaved as functional or pseudogenic. The number of typed donors differed by locus: about 620-630 for A, B, C, DRB1 and DQB1; some 540 for DQA1; approximately 600 for DPA1; and around 470 for DPB1. The later analysis used no new phenotypic data to find candidate immune exposures, relying instead on TCR beta sequences and their occurrence across donors. To predict cytomegalovirus infection status, the study combined high-throughput TCR immunosequencing, statistical association of individual TCRs with disease status, and machine learning. Among the roughly 370 genotyped donors, under 90% belonged to the genetic ancestry cluster associated with self-reported Caucasian donors. Across approximately 400 genotyped donors of the cohort, an average of about 240,000 unique TCR beta nucleotide sequences per donor were sequenced, and 15% to 20% of those sequences were non-productive. Results and caveats for the whole study, not just this receptor: The sequencing pipeline was judged likely to have produced a cluster of highly shared sequence variants as a technical artifact. In both the original and validation cohorts, the classifier was reported to diagnose cytomegalovirus status with high specificity and sensitivity. Several of the top co-occurrence clusters appeared to be linked to parvovirus B19, influenza, CMV and Epstein-Barr virus, according to a later analysis. In a later genetic analysis, a missense DCLRE1C variant was associated with V-gene and J-gene trimming of TCR beta chains, and the association was replicated in an independent cohort. The authors suggested that the approach could potentially be generalized to other disease states and immunological phenotypes. Seventeen rarely observed V segments, including chromosome 9 orphons, were excluded from the earlier analysis of about 610 of the donors because counts were too low. Most TCR sequences were seen in very few donors, while some public TCRs were found in many individuals. Linkage disequilibrium might explain the correlated functional status among segregating V segments, but an unknown experimental factor could not be excluded. A later analysis found that most CMV-associated TCR beta chains appeared HLA-restricted, with HLA associations seemingly driven largely by CMV exposure. Presence/absence analyses assumed roughly uniform sequencing depth across donors, an assumption that may not hold. Some IMGT-functional V segments, including TRBV6-2 and TRBV6-3, could not be told apart with the 87-base-pair reads, so those segments were excluded. In a later analysis, 15,000 to 20,000 TCR beta sequences were associated with specific HLA alleles at a false discovery rate of 0.05. A further reported finding was that TCR beta sequences accurately predicted the HLA-A and HLA-B alleles for most subjects in the first cohort. According to a later analysis, TCR association rates differed among HLA loci, with DRB1 alleles showing the most associated TCRs and HLA-C alleles showing the fewest. Only TCR beta chains were sequenced in this cohort, and the absence of alpha or paired-chain data limited detectable features. When HLA alleles, especially DR and DQ, strongly co-occurred, TCR associations were difficult to assign to individual alleles. In a later analysis, HLA-associated TCR beta chains showed more clonal expansion and lower generation probabilities than non-associated chains that were equally common. A few of the identified cytomegalovirus-associated TCR beta chains were confirmed in vitro to be specific for cytomegalovirus antigens. In an earlier analysis of approximately 590 of the donors, most TCR beta V segments appeared in productive rearrangements about 90% or about 30% of the time, broadly matching IMGT annotations. Immune exposure information for the cohort was limited to CMV serostatus. Because HLA typing was missing for some donors at each locus, association tests included only the typed subset. In the study, some 160 TCR beta chains were listed as associated with cytomegalovirus. Compared with the 666-donor mean, donors in an Asian-associated ancestry cluster had fewer N-insertions in productive TCRs, according to a later genetic analysis.

The cohort consisted of 650 to 850 healthy bone marrow donors. Cohort members were all nominally healthy when sampled, although unrecorded immune exposures were likely present. The donor tested CMV seropositive, placing the donor among the roughly 300 seropositive members of the cohort. Each donor provided a peripheral blood sample, and peripheral blood mononuclear cells were used for TCR beta sequencing. Genomic DNA extraction from the blood cell samples was performed with the Qiagen DNeasy Blood Extraction Kit. In the germline V gene (reference sequence), CDR1 corresponds to MNHNY and CDR2 to SVGAGI. The V and J ends are trimmed by 4 bases and 4 bases, leaving 8 bases between them. The CDR3 has 13 amino acids, counting the end cysteine and phenylalanine. The only DNA kept is the CDR3, 39 bases in frame from the first base. On this clone: No antigen is known for it. No base-level quality is on record; no much larger clone is a single base apart.

The method was the immunoSEQ multiplex PCR assay. The multiplex PCR relied on a mix of 60 forward primers for TCR Vbeta segments and 13 reverse primers for TCR Jbeta segments. A multiplex PCR assay on genomic DNA amplified the CDR3 region of rearranged TCR beta genes. The amplified TCR beta libraries were sequenced on the Illumina HiSeq System as 87-base-pair reads. The published analysis was carried out like this. In a later analysis, 77 million or so unique TCR beta chains were counted across the 666 repertoires, and some 10 million of these chains were shared by at least two donors. Raw reads were error-corrected and collapsed into unique sequences by a nearest-neighbor algorithm in which closely related sequences were merged to remove PCR and sequencing errors. To assign V, D and J gene segments, CDR3 sequences were aligned to IMGT reference sequences. Each retained sequence needed at least a six-nucleotide match to both a V gene segment and a J gene segment. Rearrangements were classified as productive when the CDR3 lacked stop codons and remained in frame with V and J, and all other rearrangements were classified as non-productive. CDR3 was defined according to IMGT convention as the region running from the second conserved V-encoded cysteine to the conserved J-encoded phenylalanine. Sequences without an unambiguous match to a single V gene segment were excluded from the earlier analysis of over 500 of the donors. An earlier analysis of 500 to 600 of the donors classified V segments as functional when productive rearrangements were above 56.7% and as segregating when the standard deviation between donors was above 5%. A statistical classification framework was built for diagnosing cytomegalovirus status from the catalog of TCR beta chain sequences. V and J gene assignment, in a later analysis, came from comparing TCR nucleotide sequences with IMGT/GENE-DB human TR gene sequences. The TCRdist pipeline was used in a later analysis to assign CDR3 sequences and most-parsimonious VDJ recombination scenarios. In a later analysis, each TCR beta chain was defined by its CDR3 amino acid sequence together with its V-gene family, and reads without a unique V-gene family were excluded. As a way to deal with suspected cross-contamination and a sequencing artifact, a later analysis dropped 450 to 600 nucleotide sequences that were highly shared and had low generation probability. For each public chain, a later analysis derived a clonal expansion index from normalized ranks of inferred template counts within each repertoire. Generation probabilities in a later analysis came from a VDJ recombination model fitted to out-of-frame rearrangements, and those results were checked against IGoR. In a later analysis, hypergeometric tests were used to score TCR-TCR, TCR-HLA and TCR-CMV co-occurrence, with a repertoire-size bias correction applied to TCR pairs. A later analysis estimated false discovery rates by permuting HLA or CMV assignments 20 times. In a later analysis, co-occurring TCRs were grouped with DBSCAN, and TCRdist sequence similarity was added when clustering was performed within HLA-allele-positive subsets. Repertoires with fewer than 30,000 or more than 120,000 public chains were left out of co-occurrence clustering, as were several repertoires with anomalous nucleotide sharing. Drawn from immuneACCESS, this table holds only the in-frame rearrangements with V and J called that TCRdb kept. Clones are partly lost; checked studies trace under half to an unresolved V gene and leave the rest unexplained. V and J calls and clone size come straight from that table; D and trimming were deduced from the DNA. The sample table shows 150,000 to 200,000 clones, and 68% are seen once. About 3% of the sample is held by the ten biggest clonotypes.

The sample was PBMCs. The receptor's source is a woman in her 40s in good health and CMV-seropositive. This sequence uses TRBV6-6 and TRBJ1-3; the D gene cannot be named for sure. CDR3 protein: CASSFLQGNTIYF. DNA sequence: TGTGCCAGCAGTTTCCTACAGGGAAACACCATATATTTT.